This TCR beta chain was recorded in a study of human T cells and chemical hapten exposure. The sample holds many counts of this clonotype. CDR1 and CDR2 (germline): SGHTA, FQGNSA. The V end was cut by 3 bases, the J end by 6 bases, with 11 bases between. This CDR3 has 13 amino acids. One entry per CDR3 protein results from TCRdb running MiXCR on the RACE reads. There are some 70,000 distinct CDR3 sequences in the sample; about a tenth occur only once, and around 7% lies in the top ten. Time point reported: patch test 2, 6 weeks after DPC sensitization. This sample's treatment: therapeutic diphenylcyclopropenone sensitization with weekly scalp DPC.

This rearrangement joins TRBV7-2 to TRBJ1-1; TRBD1 might be the D (5 bases). The receptor was isolated from a woman in her 50s with alopecia areata. Some clones in this sample may be carry-over from other donors' samples. Source: whole blood, taken in connection with sensitization to the hapten diphenylcyclopropenone (DPC). CDR3 residues: CASSFRRGAEAFF. The CDR3 nucleotides read TGTGCCAGCAGCTTCCGCCGGGGCGCTGAAGCTTTCTTT.